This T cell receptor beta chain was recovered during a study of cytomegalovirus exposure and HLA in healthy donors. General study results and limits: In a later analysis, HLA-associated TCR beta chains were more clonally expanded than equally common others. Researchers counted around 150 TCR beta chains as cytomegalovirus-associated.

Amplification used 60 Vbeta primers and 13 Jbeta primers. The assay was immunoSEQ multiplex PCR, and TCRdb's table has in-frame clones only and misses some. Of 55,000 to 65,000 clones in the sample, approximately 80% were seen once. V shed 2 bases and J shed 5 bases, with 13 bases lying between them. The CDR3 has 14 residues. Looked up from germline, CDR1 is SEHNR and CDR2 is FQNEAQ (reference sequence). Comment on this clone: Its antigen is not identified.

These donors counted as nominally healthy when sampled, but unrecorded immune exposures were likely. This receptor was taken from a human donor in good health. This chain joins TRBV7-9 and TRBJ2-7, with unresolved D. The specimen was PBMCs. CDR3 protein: CASSLLAADHEQYF. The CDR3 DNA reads TGTGCCAGCAGCTTACTGGCGGCCGACCACGAGCAGTACTTC.